A selection of T cell receptor beta chains follows, all from one sample in a study of blood T cells in healthy people across ages. TCRdb recomputed calls from the 5' RACE reads with MiXCR, one row per CDR3 protein. This table holds roughly 1.5 million distinct CDR3 sequences, 40% to 45% found once. The specimen sequenced was blood. The receptors were gathered from a woman aged 18-29 years in good health. Each CDR3 is given with its conserved first and last residue. D genes are given only for firm matches. Where a row states a size, it is once, few, many or the class of an expanded clone; other rows omit it.

CDR3 protein: CASRGGALEQYF
CDR3 DNA: TGTGCCAGCAGGGGTGGAGCCTTGGAGCAGTACTTC
clone size: few
D gene: NA
V gene: TRBV6-2/TRBV6-3
J gene: TRBJ2-7

CDR3 protein: CVISPSGTGVKTQYF
CDR3 DNA: TGTGTCATTAGTCCCTCCGGGACAGGGGTGAAGACCCAGTACTTC
clone size: NA
D gene: TRBD1
V gene: TRBV25-1
J gene: TRBJ2-5

CDR3 protein: CSAEGGEETQYF
CDR3 DNA: TGCAGCGCCGAGGGGGGGGAAGAGACCCAGTACTTC
clone size: once
D gene: NA
V gene: TRBV29-1
J gene: TRBJ2-5

CDR3 protein: CSAPVGASTQPQHF
CDR3 DNA: TGCAGTGCTCCCGTGGGCGCTAGCACTCAGCCCCAGCATTTT
clone size: NA
D gene: NA
V gene: TRBV20-1
J gene: TRBJ1-5

CDR3 protein: CASSLRGTGYGYTF
CDR3 DNA: TGTGCCAGCAGCTTAAGGGGGACAGGCTATGGCTACACCTTC
clone size: NA
D gene: TRBD1
V gene: TRBV7-2
J gene: TRBJ1-2

CDR3 protein: CASSGPLADSYNEQFF
CDR3 DNA: TGTGCCAGCAGCGGACCTCTAGCGGATTCCTACAATGAGCAGTTCTTC
clone size: many
D gene: TRBD2
V gene: TRBV9
J gene: TRBJ2-1

CDR3 protein: CASSYRTGGSYEQYF
CDR3 DNA: TGTGCCAGCAGTTACCGGACAGGGGGCTCCTACGAGCAGTACTTC
clone size: many
D gene: TRBD1
V gene: TRBV6-5
J gene: TRBJ2-7

CDR3 protein: CASTSRGGSTGRKGETQYF
CDR3 DNA: TGTGCCAGCACCTCTCGGGGGGGATCGACAGGGAGAAAAGGAGAGACCCAGTACTTC
clone size: NA
D gene: NA
V gene: TRBV6-1
J gene: TRBJ2-5

CDR3 protein: CASSLMGSGANVLTF
CDR3 DNA: TGTGCCAGCAGTTTAATGGGCTCTGGGGCCAACGTCCTGACTTTC
clone size: many
D gene: NA
V gene: TRBV7-2
J gene: TRBJ2-6

CDR3 protein: CASSGTGINYGYTF
CDR3 DNA: TGTGCCAGCAGTGGGACAGGAATTAACTATGGCTACACCTTC
clone size: NA
D gene: TRBD1
V gene: TRBV6-2/TRBV6-3
J gene: TRBJ1-2

CDR3 protein: CASSILILAGYTF
CDR3 DNA: TGTGCCAGCAGCATCCTAATACTTGCGGGCTACACCTTC
clone size: few
D gene: NA
V gene: TRBV21-1
J gene: TRBJ1-2

CDR3 protein: CASSSGHSYEQYF
CDR3 DNA: TGTGCCAGCAGTTCGGGACATAGCTACGAGCAGTACTTC
clone size: many
D gene: NA
V gene: TRBV27
J gene: TRBJ2-7

CDR3 protein: CASSLFSTDTQYF
CDR3 DNA: TGTGCCAGCAGCTTGTTTAGCACAGATACGCAGTATTTT
clone size: many
D gene: NA
V gene: TRBV12-3/TRBV12-4
J gene: TRBJ2-3

CDR3 protein: CASSLTWLNEQYF
CDR3 DNA: TGTGCCAGCAGCTTAACTTGGCTTAATGAGCAGTACTTC
clone size: NA
D gene: NA
V gene: TRBV11-2
J gene: TRBJ2-5

CDR3 protein: CASSSNRGHYGYTF
CDR3 DNA: TGTGCCAGCAGCTCGAACAGGGGCCACTATGGCTACACCTTC
clone size: NA
D gene: TRBD1
V gene: TRBV6-5
J gene: TRBJ1-2

CDR3 protein: CASNRQGANYGYTF
CDR3 DNA: TGTGCCAGCAACCGACAGGGGGCGAACTATGGCTACACCTTC
clone size: few
D gene: TRBD1
V gene: TRBV7-9
J gene: TRBJ1-2

CDR3 protein: CASSNRDYEQFF
CDR3 DNA: TGTGCCAGCAGTAACAGGGATTATGAGCAGTTCTTC
clone size: NA
D gene: NA
V gene: TRBV6-2/TRBV6-3
J gene: TRBJ2-1

CDR3 protein: CASSQIGGGDYNEQFF
CDR3 DNA: TGCGCCAGCAGCCAAATAGGGGGGGGAGACTACAATGAGCAGTTCTTC
clone size: many
D gene: NA
V gene: TRBV4-1
J gene: TRBJ2-1

CDR3 protein: CASSHPRGGLKNTEAFF
CDR3 DNA: TGTGCCAGCAGTCACCCACGGGGGGGGTTAAAGAACACTGAAGCTTTCTTT
clone size: NA
D gene: NA
V gene: TRBV12-3/TRBV12-4
J gene: TRBJ1-1

CDR3 protein: CSAAFGPRSNQPQHF
CDR3 DNA: TGCAGTGCGGCCTTTGGACCGAGAAGCAATCAGCCCCAGCATTTT
clone size: few
D gene: NA
V gene: TRBV20-1
J gene: TRBJ1-5

CDR3 protein: CASSQEGAGQVNYGYTF
CDR3 DNA: TGCGCCAGCAGCCAAGAGGGAGCGGGACAGGTTAACTATGGCTACACCTTC
clone size: NA
D gene: TRBD1
V gene: TRBV4-3
J gene: TRBJ1-2

CDR3 protein: CASSLLSENSYEQYF
CDR3 DNA: TGTGCCAGCAGTTTACTCTCCGAGAACTCCTACGAGCAGTACTTC
clone size: NA
D gene: NA
V gene: TRBV27
J gene: TRBJ2-7

CDR3 protein: CSARVTGCGYTF
CDR3 DNA: TGCAGTGCTAGAGTTACAGGGTGTGGCTACACCTTC
clone size: NA
D gene: NA
V gene: TRBV20-1
J gene: TRBJ1-2

CDR3 protein: CASSKEYGYTF
CDR3 DNA: TGTGCCAGCAGCAAGGAGTACGGCTACACCTTC
clone size: NA
D gene: NA
V gene: TRBV25-1
J gene: TRBJ1-2

CDR3 protein: CASSLGSHSGANVLTF
CDR3 DNA: TGTGCCAGCAGTTTGGGCAGCCACTCTGGGGCCAACGTCCTGACTTTC
clone size: few
D gene: NA
V gene: TRBV12-3/TRBV12-4
J gene: TRBJ2-6

CDR3 protein: CASRKRLAGETQYF
CDR3 DNA: TGTGCCAGCAGAAAAAGACTAGCGGGGGAGACCCAGTACTTC
clone size: NA
D gene: TRBD2
V gene: TRBV7-2
J gene: TRBJ2-5

CDR3 protein: CSVEQGPQDTQYF
CDR3 DNA: TGCAGCGTTGAACAGGGGCCACAAGATACGCAGTATTTT
clone size: NA
D gene: NA
V gene: TRBV29-1
J gene: TRBJ2-3

CDR3 protein: CASSVDGRSTEAFF
CDR3 DNA: TGTGCCAGCAGCGTCGACGGAAGGAGCACTGAAGCTTTCTTT
clone size: NA
D gene: NA
V gene: TRBV5-6
J gene: TRBJ1-1

CDR3 protein: CASSPLAGGSDTQYF
CDR3 DNA: TGTGCCAGCAGCCCGCTAGCGGGGGGGAGTGATACGCAGTATTTT
clone size: many
D gene: TRBD2
V gene: TRBV12-3/TRBV12-4
J gene: TRBJ2-3

CDR3 protein: CASSDKPPLAGERDTQYF
CDR3 DNA: TGTGCCAGCAGTGACAAACCCCCCTTAGCGGGAGAAAGAGATACGCAGTATTTT
clone size: few
D gene: TRBD2
V gene: TRBV2
J gene: TRBJ2-3